This paragraph reports one T cell receptor (beta chain). The antigen is unknown. 13 Jbeta primers and 60 Vbeta primers were used for the PCR. This table comes from immunoSEQ multiplex PCR, and its TCRdb copy is limited to in-frame clones, with some not included. The sample has approximately 88,000 clones, 77% seen once. The data belong to a study of cytomegalovirus exposure and HLA in healthy donors. Study results and caveats: Earlier findings revealed that most TCR beta V segments proved productive either about 90% or about 30% of the time. Cytomegalovirus status was reportedly diagnosed by the classifier with high sensitivity and specificity.

The CDR3 length is 13 residues. The V gene lost 4 bases and the J gene lost 7 bases, with 13 bases spanning the gap. The germline gives CDR1 LNHDA, CDR2 SQIVND (reference sequence). This clonotype originated in a man over 45 in good health and CMV-seropositive. This chain links TRBV19 with TRBJ1-1; a weak D match, TRBD1 (6 bases). Input material: PBMCs. CDR3 region: CASSTTGQLEAFF. CDR3 DNA sequence: TGTGCCAGTAGTACTACGGGACAACTTGAAGCTTTCTTT.